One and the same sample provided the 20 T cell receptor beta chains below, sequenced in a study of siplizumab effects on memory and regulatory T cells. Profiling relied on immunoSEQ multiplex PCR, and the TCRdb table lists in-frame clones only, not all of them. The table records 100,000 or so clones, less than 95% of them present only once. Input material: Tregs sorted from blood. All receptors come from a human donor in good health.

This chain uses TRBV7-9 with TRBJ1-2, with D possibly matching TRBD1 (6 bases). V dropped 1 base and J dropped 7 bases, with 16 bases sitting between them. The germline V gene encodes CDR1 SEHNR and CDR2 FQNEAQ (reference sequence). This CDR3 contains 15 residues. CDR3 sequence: CASSLGGGRAGGYTF. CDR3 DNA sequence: TGTGCCAGCAGCTTAGGTGGGGGGCGTGCAGGTGGCTACACCTTC.

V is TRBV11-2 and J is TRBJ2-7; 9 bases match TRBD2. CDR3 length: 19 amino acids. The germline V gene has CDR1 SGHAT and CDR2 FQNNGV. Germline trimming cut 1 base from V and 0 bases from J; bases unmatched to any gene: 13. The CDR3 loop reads CASSLGLAGVVLSSYEQYF. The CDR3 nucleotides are TGTGCCAGCAGCTTAGGGTTAGCGGGGGTGGTACTGAGCTCCTACGAGCAGTACTTC.

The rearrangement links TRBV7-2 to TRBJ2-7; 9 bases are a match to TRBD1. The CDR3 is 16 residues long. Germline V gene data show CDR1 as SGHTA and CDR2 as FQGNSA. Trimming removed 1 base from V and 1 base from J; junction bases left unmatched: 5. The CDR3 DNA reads TGTGCCAGCAGCTTAGGAAGGGACAGGGCTTCCTACGAGCAGTACTTC. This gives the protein CASSLGRDRASYEQYF.

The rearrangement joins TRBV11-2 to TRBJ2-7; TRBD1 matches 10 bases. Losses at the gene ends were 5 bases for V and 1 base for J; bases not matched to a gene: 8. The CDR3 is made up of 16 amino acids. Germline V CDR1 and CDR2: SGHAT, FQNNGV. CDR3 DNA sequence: TGTGCCAGCAGCCCCCTCGGGACAGGGGCATCCTACGAGCAGTACTTC. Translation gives CASSPLGTGASYEQYF.

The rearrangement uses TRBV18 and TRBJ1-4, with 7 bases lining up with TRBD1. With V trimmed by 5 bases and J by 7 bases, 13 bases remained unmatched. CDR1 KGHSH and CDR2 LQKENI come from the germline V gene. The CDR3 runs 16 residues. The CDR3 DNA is TGTGCCAGCTCAGAGAGACAGGGTGGTTCGCTTGAAAAACTGTTTTTT. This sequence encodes CASSERQGGSLEKLFF.

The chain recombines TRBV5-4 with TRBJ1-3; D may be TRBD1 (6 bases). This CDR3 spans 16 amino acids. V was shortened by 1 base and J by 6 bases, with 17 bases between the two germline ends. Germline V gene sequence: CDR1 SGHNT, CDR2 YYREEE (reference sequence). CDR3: CASSLTGYGTPNTIYF. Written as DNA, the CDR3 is TGTGCCAGCAGCTTGACCGGCTACGGGACACCAAACACCATATATTTT.

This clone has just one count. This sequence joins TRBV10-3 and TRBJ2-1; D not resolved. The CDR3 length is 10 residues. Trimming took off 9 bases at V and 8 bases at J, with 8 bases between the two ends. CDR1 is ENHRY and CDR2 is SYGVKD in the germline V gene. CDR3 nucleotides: TGTGCCATTGGGTTCGATGAGCAGTTCTTC. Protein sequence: CAIGFDEQFF.

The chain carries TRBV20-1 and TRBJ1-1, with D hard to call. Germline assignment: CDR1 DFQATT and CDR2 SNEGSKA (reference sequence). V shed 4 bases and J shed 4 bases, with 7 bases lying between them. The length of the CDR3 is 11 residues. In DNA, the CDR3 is TGCAGTGCTAAAGGAGGCACTGAAGCTTTCTTT. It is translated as CSAKGGTEAFF.

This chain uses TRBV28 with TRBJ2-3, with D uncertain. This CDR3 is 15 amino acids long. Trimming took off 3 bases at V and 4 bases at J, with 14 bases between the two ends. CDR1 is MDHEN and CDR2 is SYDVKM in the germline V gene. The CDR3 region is CASSFLGLSADTQYF. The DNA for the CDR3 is TGTGCCAGCAGTTTTTTAGGCCTATCAGCAGATACGCAGTATTTT.

The CDR3 nucleotides read TGCGCCAGCAGCTTGGCGCCTTCTGGGGCCAACGTCCTGACTTTC. It yields the protein CASSLAPSGANVLTF. The J gene is TRBJ2-6, the V gene TRBV5-1; D not certain. This CDR3 spans 15 amino acids. Germline V gene sequence: CDR1 SGHRS, CDR2 YFSETQ. The V end was cut by 0 bases, the J end by 1 base, with 5 bases between.

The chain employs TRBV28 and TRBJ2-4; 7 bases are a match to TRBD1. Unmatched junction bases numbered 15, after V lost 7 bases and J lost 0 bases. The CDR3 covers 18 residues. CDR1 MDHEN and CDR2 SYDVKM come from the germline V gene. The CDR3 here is CASTPLQLTGKAKNIQYF. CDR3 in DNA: TGTGCCAGCACCCCCCTCCAGCTGACAGGGAAAGCCAAAAACATTCAGTACTTC.

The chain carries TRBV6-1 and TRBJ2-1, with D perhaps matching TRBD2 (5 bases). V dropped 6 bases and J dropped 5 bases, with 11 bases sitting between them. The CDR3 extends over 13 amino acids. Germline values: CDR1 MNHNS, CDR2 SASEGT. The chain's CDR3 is CASSSQRNNEQFF. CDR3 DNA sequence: TGTGCCAGCAGCTCCCAGCGGAACAATGAGCAGTTCTTC.

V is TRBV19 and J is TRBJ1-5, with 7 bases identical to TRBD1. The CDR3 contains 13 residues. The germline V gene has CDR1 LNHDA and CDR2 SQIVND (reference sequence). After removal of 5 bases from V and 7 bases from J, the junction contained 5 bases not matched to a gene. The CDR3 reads CASSRSGGQPQHF. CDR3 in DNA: TGTGCCAGTAGTCGCTCAGGGGGGCAGCCCCAGCATTTT.

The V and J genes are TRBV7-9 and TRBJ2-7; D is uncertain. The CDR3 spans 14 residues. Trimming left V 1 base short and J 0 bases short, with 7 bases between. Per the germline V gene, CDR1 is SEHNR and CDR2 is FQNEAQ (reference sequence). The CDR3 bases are TGTGCCAGCAGCTTAGGGGCGGTCTCCTACGAGCAGTACTTC. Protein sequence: CASSLGAVSYEQYF.

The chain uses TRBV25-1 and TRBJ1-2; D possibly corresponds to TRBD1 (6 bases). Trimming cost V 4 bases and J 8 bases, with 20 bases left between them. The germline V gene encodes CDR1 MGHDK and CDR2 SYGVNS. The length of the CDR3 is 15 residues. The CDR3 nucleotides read TGTGCCAGCAGTGCCCGGGCAGGAATCCAGGGGGGCTACACCTTC. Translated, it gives CASSARAGIQGGYTF.

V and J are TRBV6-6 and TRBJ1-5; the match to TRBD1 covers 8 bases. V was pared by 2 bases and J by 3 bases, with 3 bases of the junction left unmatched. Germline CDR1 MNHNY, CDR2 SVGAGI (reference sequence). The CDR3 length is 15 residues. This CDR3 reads CASSYGTGYNQPQHF. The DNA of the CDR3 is TGTGCCAGCAGTTACGGGACAGGTTACAATCAGCCCCAGCATTTT.

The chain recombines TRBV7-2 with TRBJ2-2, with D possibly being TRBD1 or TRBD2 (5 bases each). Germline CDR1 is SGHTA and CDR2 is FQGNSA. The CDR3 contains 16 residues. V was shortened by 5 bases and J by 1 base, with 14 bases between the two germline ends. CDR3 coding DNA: TGTGCCAGCAGCCGGGGCCCGGGTCGGAACACCGGGGAGCTGTTTTTT. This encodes CASSRGPGRNTGELFF.

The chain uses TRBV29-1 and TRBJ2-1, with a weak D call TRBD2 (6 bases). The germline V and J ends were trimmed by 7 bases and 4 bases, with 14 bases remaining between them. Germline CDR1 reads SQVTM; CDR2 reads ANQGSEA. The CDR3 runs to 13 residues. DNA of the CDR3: TGCAGCGGGGGGTCGGGACTTTACAATGAGCAGTTCTTC. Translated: CSGGSGLYNEQFF.

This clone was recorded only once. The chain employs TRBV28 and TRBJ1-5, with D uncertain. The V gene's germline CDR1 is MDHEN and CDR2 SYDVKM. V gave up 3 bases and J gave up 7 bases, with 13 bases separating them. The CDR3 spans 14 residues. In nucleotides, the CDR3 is TGTGCCAGCAGTTTTTTCAGTGGTGGGCAGCCCCAGCATTTT. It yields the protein CASSFFSGGQPQHF.

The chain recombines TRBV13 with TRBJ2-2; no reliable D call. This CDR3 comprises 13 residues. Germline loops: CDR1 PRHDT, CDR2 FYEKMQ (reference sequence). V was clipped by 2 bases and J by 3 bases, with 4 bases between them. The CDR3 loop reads CASSLRDTGELFF. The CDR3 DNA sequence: TGTGCCAGCAGCTTACGGGACACCGGGGAGCTGTTTTTT.